The TCR beta chain under discussion was sequenced for a study of siplizumab effects on memory and regulatory T cells. The V gene's germline CDR1 is SGHTA and CDR2 FQGNSA. There are 16 residues in the CDR3. Repertoires were generated with immunoSEQ multiplex PCR, while TCRdb's copy carries only in-frame clones and drops some. Found here are 95,000 to 100,000 clones, around nine tenths of them singletons; the top ten hold 12%. Broader study findings: About 75-96% of proliferating CD4+ or CD8+ clones had no assignable naive or memory phenotype. Naive T cells seemed more diverse than memory cells and seemed major alloresponse contributors. Alloreactive sequences tracing back to unstimulated CD4+ memory cells fell significantly with siplizumab.

A word on this clone: No antigen is known for it. The junction departs from germline at one end; a sequencing error may be responsible.

The sequence was obtained from a human donor in good health. The specimen was non-Treg CD4+ T cells sorted from blood. The V call is TRBV7-2, the J call TRBJ2-2; TRBD2 is a possible D gene (6 bases). The CDR3 nucleotides are TGTGCCAGCACCTTAGGGGCGGGGCGACTTACCGGGGAGCTGTTTTTT. As protein: CASTLGAGRLTGELFF.